This TCR beta chain was captured in a study of glioma-infiltrating T cells. TCR alpha and beta CDR3 regions were amplified from RNA using iRepertoire nested multiplex PCR. TCRdb called the multiplex PCR reads again in MiXCR, with one record for every CDR3 protein. In the table there are over 15,000 distinct CDR3 sequences, about 62% of which are singletons. Germline V CDR1 and CDR2: DFQATT, SNEGSKA (reference sequence). The V end was cut by 4 bases, the J end by 0 bases, with 10 bases between. The CDR3 consists of 14 residues. The receptor was isolated from a human donor with low-grade glioma or glioblastoma, undergoing nonglioma brain surgery, or in good health (not recorded which). Sequencing was done on a sample of glioma tissue, nonneoplastic brain tissue, or PBMCs (not recorded which). The rearrangement joins TRBV20-1 to TRBJ1-5, with D perhaps matching TRBD1 (6 bases). The CDR3 is CSATRQVSNQPQHF. The CDR3 DNA reads as TGCAGTGCTACTCGACAGGTTAGCAATCAGCCCCAGCATTTT.